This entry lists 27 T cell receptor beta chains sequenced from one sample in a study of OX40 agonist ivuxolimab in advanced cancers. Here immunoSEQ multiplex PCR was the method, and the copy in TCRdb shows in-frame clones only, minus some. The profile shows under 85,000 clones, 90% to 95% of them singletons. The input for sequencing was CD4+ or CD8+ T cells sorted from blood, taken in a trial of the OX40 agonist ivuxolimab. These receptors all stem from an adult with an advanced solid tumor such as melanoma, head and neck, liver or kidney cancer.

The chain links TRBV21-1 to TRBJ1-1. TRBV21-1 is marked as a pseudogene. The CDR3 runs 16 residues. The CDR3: CASSKAGGLTCTEAFF. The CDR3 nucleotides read TGTGCCAGCAGCAAAGCCGGGGGCCTCACGTGCACTGAAGCTTTCTTT.

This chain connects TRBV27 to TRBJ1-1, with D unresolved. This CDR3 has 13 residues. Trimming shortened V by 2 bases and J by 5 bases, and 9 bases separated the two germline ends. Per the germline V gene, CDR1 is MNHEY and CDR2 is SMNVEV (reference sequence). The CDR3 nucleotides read TGTGCCAGCAGTTTAATGGACTTGACTGAAGCTTTCTTT. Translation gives CASSLMDLTEAFF.

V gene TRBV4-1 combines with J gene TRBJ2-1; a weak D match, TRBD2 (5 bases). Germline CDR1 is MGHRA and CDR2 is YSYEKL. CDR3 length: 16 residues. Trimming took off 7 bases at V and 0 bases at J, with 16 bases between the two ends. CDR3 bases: TGCGCCAGCACTCCTAGGCGGGTCGACTCCTACAATGAGCAGTTCTTC. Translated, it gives CASTPRRVDSYNEQFF.

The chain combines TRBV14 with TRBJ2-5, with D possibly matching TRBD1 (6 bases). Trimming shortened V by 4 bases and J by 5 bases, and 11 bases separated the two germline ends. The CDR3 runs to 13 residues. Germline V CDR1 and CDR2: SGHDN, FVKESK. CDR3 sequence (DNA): TGTGCCAGCAGCCCTACAGGGTGGGAGACCCAGTACTTC. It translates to CASSPTGWETQYF.

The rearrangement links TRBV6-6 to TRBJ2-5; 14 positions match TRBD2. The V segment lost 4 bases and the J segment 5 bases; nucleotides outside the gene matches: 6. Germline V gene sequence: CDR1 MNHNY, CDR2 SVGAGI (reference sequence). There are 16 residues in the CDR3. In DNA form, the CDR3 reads TGTGCCAGCAGTTCGGGACTAGCGGGAGCGGGTGAGACCCAGTACTTC. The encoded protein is CASSSGLAGAGETQYF.

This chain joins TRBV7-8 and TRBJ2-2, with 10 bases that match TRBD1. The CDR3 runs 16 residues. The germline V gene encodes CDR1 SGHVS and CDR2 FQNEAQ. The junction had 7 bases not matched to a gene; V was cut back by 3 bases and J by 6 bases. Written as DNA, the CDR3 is TGTGCCAGCAGCTTGACCCGGGACAGGGGATCCGGGGAGCTGTTTTTT. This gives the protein CASSLTRDRGSGELFF.

The CDR3 here is CASSGNRDSPYNEQFF. CDR3 sequence (DNA): TGTGCCAGCAGCGGAAACCGGGACAGTCCCTACAATGAGCAGTTCTTC. V is TRBV9 and J is TRBJ2-1, with 7 bases fitting TRBD1. The CDR3 covers 16 residues. Germline V CDR1 and CDR2: SGDLS, YYNGEE. The J segment lost 2 bases and the V segment lost 3 bases, leaving 8 bases of the junction unmatched.

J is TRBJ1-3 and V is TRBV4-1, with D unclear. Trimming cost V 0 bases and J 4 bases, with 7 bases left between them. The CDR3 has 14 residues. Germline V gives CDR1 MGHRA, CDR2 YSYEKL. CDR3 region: CASSQEDPGNTIYF. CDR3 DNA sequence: TGCGCCAGCAGCCAAGAGGATCCCGGAAACACCATATATTTT.

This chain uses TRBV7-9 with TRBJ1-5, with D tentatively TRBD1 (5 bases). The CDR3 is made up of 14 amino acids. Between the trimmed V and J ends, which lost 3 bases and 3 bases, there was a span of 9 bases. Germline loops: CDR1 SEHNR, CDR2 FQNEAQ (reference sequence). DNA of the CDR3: TGTGCCAGCAGCTTTGGACAACCCAATCAGCCCCAGCATTTT. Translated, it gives CASSFGQPNQPQHF.

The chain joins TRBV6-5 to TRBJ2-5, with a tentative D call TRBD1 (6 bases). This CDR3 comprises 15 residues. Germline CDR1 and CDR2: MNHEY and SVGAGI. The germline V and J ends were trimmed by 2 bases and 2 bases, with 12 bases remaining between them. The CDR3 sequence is CASSYGGVGQETQYF. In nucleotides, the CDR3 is TGTGCCAGCAGTTACGGGGGCGTAGGACAAGAGACCCAGTACTTC.

The CDR3 loop is CASSQEFWTEGGNEQFF. Here the CDR3 DNA reads TGCGCCAGCAGCCAAGAGTTTTGGACGGAGGGGGGGAATGAGCAGTTCTTC. The chain employs TRBV4-3 and TRBJ2-1; tentatively, D is TRBD2 (7 bases). V was pared by 0 bases and J by 7 bases, with 19 bases between. Germline loops: CDR1 LGHNA, CDR2 YSLEER. The CDR3 consists of 17 residues.

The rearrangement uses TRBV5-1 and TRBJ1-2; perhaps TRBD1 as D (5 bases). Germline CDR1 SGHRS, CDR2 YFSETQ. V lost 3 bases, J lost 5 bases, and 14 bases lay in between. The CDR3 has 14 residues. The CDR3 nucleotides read TGCGCCAGCAGCTGGGGGGATTTGAGTTATGGCTACACCTTC. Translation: CASSWGDLSYGYTF. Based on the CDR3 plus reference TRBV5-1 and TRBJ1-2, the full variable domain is KAGVTQTPRYLIKTRGQQVTLSCSPISGHRSVSWYQQTPGQGLQFLFEYFSETQRNKGNFPGRFSGRQFSNSRSEMNVSTLELGDSALYLCASSWGDLSYGYTFGSGTRLTVV.

The CDR3 bases are TGTGCCAGCAGCCCAAGCCCGACAGGGGGGAGCACTGAAGCTTTCTTT. Its translation: CASSPSPTGGSTEAFF. This rearrangement joins TRBV11-2 to TRBJ1-1, with 9 bases matching TRBD1. This CDR3 spans 16 amino acids. Germline CDR1 SGHAT, CDR2 FQNNGV. V lost 5 bases, J lost 4 bases, and 11 bases stayed unmatched.

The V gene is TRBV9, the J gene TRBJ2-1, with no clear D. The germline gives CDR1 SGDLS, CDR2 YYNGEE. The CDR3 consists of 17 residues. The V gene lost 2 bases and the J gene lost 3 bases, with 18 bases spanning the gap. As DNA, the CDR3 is TGTGCCAGCAGCGTTCGTGGGTACACGTTATTCTACAATGAGCAGTTCTTC. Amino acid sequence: CASSVRGYTLFYNEQFF. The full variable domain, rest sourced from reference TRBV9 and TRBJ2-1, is DSGVTQTPKHLITATGQRVTLRCSPRSGDLSVYWYQQSLDQGLQFLIQYYNGEERAKGNILERFSAQQFPDLHSELNLSSLELGDSALYFCASSVRGYTLFYNEQFFGPGTRLTVL.

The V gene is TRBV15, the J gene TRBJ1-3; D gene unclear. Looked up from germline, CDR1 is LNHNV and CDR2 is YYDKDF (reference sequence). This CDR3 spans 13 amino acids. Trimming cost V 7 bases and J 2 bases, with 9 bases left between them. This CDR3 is CATTGVTGNTIYF. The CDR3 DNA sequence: TGTGCCACCACGGGTGTAACTGGAAACACCATATATTTT. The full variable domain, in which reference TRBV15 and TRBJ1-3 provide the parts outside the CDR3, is DAMVIQNPRYQVTQFGKPVTLSCSQTLNHNVMYWYQQKSSQAPKLLFHYYDKDFNNEADTPDNFQSRRPNTSFCFLDIRSPGLGDTAMYLCATTGVTGNTIYFGEGSWLTVV.

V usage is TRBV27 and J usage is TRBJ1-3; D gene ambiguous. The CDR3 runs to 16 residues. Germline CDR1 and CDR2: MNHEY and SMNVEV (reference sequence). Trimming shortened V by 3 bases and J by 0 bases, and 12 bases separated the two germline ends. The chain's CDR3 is CASSLVGPYSGNTIYF. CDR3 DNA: TGTGCCAGCAGTTTGGTAGGACCCTACTCTGGAAACACCATATATTTT.

CDR3 sequence reads: CASSLEGGPGSYEQYF. The CDR3 DNA is TGTGCCAGCAGCTTGGAGGGGGGCCCGGGCTCCTACGAGCAGTACTTC. This chain uses TRBV5-8 with TRBJ2-7; TRBD1 or TRBD2 may be the D gene (6 bases each). CDR1 is SGHTS, CDR2 YDEGEE, per germline. Trimming removed 0 bases at V and 0 bases at J, with 13 bases between. There are 16 residues in the CDR3.

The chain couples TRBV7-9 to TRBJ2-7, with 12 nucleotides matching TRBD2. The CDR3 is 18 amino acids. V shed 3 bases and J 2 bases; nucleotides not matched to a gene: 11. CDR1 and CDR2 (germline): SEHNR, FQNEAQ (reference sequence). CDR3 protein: CASSFAGTSGPAAYEQYF. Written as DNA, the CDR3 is TGTGCCAGCAGCTTTGCCGGGACTAGCGGGCCCGCTGCCTACGAGCAGTACTTC. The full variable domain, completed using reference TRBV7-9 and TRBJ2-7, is DTGVSQNPRHKITKRGQNVTFRCDPISEHNRLYWYRQTLGQGPEFLTYFQNEAQLEKSRLLSDRFSAERPKGSFSTLEIQRTEQGDSAMYLCASSFAGTSGPAAYEQYFGPGTRLTVT.

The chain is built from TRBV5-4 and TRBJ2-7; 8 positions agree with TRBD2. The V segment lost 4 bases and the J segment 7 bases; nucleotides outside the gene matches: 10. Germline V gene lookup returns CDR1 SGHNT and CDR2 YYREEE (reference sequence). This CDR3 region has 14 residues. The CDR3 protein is CASSALAGPGEQYF. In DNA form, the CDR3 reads TGTGCCAGCAGCGCTCTAGCGGGTCCGGGGGAGCAGTACTTC.

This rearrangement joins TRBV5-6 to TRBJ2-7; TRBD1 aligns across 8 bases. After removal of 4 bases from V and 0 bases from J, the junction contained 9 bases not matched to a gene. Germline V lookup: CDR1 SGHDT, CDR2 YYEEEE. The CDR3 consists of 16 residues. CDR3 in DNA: TGTGCCAGCAGCCCCGAGACAGGGGTTAGCTCCTACGAGCAGTACTTC. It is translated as CASSPETGVSSYEQYF.

The CDR3 protein is CASSRTVNQPQHF. Here the CDR3 DNA reads TGTGCCAGCAGCCGCACCGTCAATCAGCCCCAGCATTTT. V gene TRBV7-6 combines with J gene TRBJ1-5; D is uncertain. The ends were cut back, 5 bases at V and 3 bases at J, with 8 bases in the middle. This CDR3 has 13 amino acids. CDR1 is SGHVS, CDR2 FNYEAQ, per germline.

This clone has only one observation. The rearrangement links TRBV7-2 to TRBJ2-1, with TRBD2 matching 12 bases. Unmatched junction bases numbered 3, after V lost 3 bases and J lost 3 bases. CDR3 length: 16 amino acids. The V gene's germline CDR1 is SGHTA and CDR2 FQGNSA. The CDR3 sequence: CASSFLAGGGYNEQFF. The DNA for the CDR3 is TGTGCCAGCAGCTTCCTAGCGGGAGGGGGCTACAATGAGCAGTTCTTC.

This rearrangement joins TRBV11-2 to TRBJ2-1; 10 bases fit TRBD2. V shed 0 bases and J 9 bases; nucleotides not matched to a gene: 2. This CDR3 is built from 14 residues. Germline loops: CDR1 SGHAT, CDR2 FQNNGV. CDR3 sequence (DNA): TGTGCCAGCAGCTTAGATCCTAGCGGGGGTGAGCAGTTCTTC. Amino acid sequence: CASSLDPSGGEQFF.

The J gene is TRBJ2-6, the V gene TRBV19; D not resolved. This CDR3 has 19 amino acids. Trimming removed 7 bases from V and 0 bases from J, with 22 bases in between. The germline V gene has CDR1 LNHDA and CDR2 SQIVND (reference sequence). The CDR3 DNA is TGTGCCAGTAATTGGGATTATTCAGACTGGCCCTCTGGGGCCAACGTCCTGACTTTC. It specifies CASNWDYSDWPSGANVLTF.

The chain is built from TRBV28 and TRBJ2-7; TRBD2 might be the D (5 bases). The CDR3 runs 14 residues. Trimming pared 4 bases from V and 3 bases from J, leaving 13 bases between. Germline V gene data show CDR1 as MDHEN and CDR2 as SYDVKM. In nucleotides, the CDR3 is TGTGCCAGCAGTTCTCTACTTACTAGCTACGAGCAGTACTTC. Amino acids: CASSSLLTSYEQYF.

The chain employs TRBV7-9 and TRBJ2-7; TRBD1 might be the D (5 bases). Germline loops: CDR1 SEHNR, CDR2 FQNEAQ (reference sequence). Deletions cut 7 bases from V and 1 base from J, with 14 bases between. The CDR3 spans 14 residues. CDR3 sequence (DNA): TGTGCCAGCACCGACAGCCGACTTTCCTACGAGCAGTACTTC. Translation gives CASTDSRLSYEQYF. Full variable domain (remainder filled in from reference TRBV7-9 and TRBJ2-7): DTGVSQNPRHKITKRGQNVTFRCDPISEHNRLYWYRQTLGQGPEFLTYFQNEAQLEKSRLLSDRFSAERPKGSFSTLEIQRTEQGDSAMYLCASTDSRLSYEQYFGPGTRLTVT.

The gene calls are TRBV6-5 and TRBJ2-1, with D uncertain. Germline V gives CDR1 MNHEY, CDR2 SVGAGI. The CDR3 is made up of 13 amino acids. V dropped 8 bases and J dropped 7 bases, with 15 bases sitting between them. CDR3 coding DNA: TGTGCCAGCCGCAAGCCTCTAAGTAATGAGCAGTTCTTC. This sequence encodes CASRKPLSNEQFF.